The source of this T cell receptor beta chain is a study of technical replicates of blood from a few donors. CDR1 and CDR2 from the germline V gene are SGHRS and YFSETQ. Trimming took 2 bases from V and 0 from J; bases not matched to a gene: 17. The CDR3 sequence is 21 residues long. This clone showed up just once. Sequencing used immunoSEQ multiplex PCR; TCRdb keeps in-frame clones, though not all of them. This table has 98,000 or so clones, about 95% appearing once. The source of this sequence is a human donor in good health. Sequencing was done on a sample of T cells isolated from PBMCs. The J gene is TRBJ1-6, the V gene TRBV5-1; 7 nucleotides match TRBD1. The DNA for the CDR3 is TGCGCCAGCAGCTTACCCCGTACTCGGGACAGCGGGAGCTCCTATAATTCACCCCTCCACTTT. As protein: CASSLPRTRDSGSSYNSPLHF.